This record concerns one T cell receptor beta chain sequence. Its antigen remains unidentified. This specimen comes from a study of shared clonotypes between healthy human individuals. Study-wide points: Despite large depth, sorted-subset datasets appeared incompletely sequenced. A reduction in generation probabilities was seen for non-shared clonotypes relative to those shared by all four donors. As a rule, naive subsets had a larger estimated richness than memory subsets.

Germline V gene lookup returns CDR1 SGHTA and CDR2 FQGNSA. The CDR3 has 16 amino acids. Germline trimming cut 5 bases from V and 3 bases from J; bases unmatched to any gene: 7. CD45RO-negative cells were positively selected for CCR7, leaving out terminally differentiated effector memory CD45RA+ cells. Execution of the assay was at deep level. Profiled with immunoSEQ multiplex PCR; TCRdb holds only in-frame clones, not every one. Here the sample spans around 700,000 clones, 92% being singletons. The V gene is TRBV7-2, the J gene TRBJ2-1, with 10 bases fitting TRBD2. The TCR comes from a man aged 30 to 39 in good health. The sequenced sample consisted of naive CD8+ T cells sorted from blood. The CDR3 DNA reads as TGTGCCAGCAGCCATTATAGCGGGAGGAACTACAATGAGCAGTTCTTC. Its translation: CASSHYSGRNYNEQFF.